This T cell receptor beta chain was sequenced in a study of beta chain features in type 1 diabetes. Points from the study as a whole: PCR might pick shorter templates more often, in the same way for patients and controls. Insertion counts at VDJ junctions were lower in type 1 diabetes patients, who also showed more deletions there.

Germline assignment: CDR1 MDHEN and CDR2 SYDVKM. V was pared by 10 bases and J by 1 base, with 17 bases between. The CDR3 runs 14 residues. Note on this clone: The antigen remains undetermined.

All sorted populations exceeded 95% purity. Sequenced material consisted of expressed TCRB transcripts (all of the isolated RNA was reverse transcribed). Clones were read by immunoSEQ multiplex PCR, and TCRdb kept only the in-frame ones, dropping some. The repertoire consists of some 150,000 clones, with nearly 50% occurring once and the leading ten covering 0.4% to 0.5%. The rearrangement links TRBV28 to TRBJ2-7; D is possibly TRBD2 (7 bases). The receptor was derived from a man between 18 and 29 years old in good health. Sequencing input: Tregs from blood. In DNA form, the CDR3 reads TGTGCCACTAGGGGGGGCTCCGATTCCTACGAGCAGTACTTC. Amino acids: CATRGGSDSYEQYF.